This T cell receptor (beta chain) was recovered during a study of molecular identifiers for immune sequencing clone quantification. Study as a whole: For replicates, RNA isolated from around 20,000 or 99,000 naive CD8 cells was divided into five portions, of which four were sequenced.

Previously described methods and listed TCR primers were employed for the bulk TCR libraries. TCRdb ran MiXCR on the PCR reads and lists one entry per CDR3 protein. The sample yields about 510,000 distinct CDR3 sequences, roughly a fifth seen once. General study results and limits: Underestimation of highly expanded clone sizes could arise where identical TCR molecules share a barcode. The study reportedly detected spiked Jurkat TCR RNA from one cell among one million naive cells.

This clonotype was counted only a few times. As yet, its antigen is unknown. J lost 1 base, V lost 0 bases, and 6 bases had no gene match. CDR1 and CDR2 (germline): SGDLS, YYNGEE. This CDR3 spans 16 amino acids. This sequence was found in a human donor in good health. Some libraries in this study had Jurkat cell RNA spiked in. Sequencing was carried out using naive CD8+ T cells from blood, with Jurkat cell RNA spiked in. As for subset: FACS-sorted CD8+CD4-CCR7+CD45RA+ naive T cells. V usage is TRBV9 and J usage is TRBJ2-7; 8 bases agree with TRBD1. CDR3 DNA sequence: TGTGCCAGCAGCGTAGCTAGGCAGGGGGCTTCCTACGAGCAGTACTTC. It yields the protein CASSVARQGASYEQYF.